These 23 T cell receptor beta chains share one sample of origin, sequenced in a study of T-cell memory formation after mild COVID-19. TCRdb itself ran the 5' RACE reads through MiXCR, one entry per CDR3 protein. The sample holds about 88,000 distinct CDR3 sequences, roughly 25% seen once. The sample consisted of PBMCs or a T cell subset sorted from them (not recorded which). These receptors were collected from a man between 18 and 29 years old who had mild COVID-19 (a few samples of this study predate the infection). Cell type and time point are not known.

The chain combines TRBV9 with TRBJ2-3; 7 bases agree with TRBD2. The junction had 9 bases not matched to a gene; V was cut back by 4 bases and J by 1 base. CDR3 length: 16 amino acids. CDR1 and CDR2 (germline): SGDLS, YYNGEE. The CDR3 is CASSPPPGGRTDTQYF. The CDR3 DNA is TGTGCCAGCAGCCCTCCCCCGGGGGGACGCACAGATACGCAGTATTTT. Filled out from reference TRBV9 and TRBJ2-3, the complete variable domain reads DSGVTQTPKHLITATGQRVTLRCSPRSGDLSVYWYQQSLDQGLQFLIQYYNGEERAKGNILERFSAQQFPDLHSELNLSSLELGDSALYFCASSPPPGGRTDTQYFGPGTRLTVL.

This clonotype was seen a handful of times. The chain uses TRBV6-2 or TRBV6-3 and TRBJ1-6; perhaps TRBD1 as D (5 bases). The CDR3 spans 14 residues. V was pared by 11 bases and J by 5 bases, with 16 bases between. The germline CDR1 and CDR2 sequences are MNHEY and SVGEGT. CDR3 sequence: CAGHGTADNSPLHF. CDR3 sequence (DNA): TGTGCCGGCCACGGGACGGCTGATAATTCACCCCTCCACTTT.

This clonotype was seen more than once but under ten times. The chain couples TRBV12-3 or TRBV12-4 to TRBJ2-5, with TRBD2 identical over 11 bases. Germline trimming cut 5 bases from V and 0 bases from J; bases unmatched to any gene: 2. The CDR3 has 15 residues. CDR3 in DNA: TGTGCCAGCAGTCGACTAGCGGGGTACCAAGAGACCCAGTACTTC. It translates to CASSRLAGYQETQYF.

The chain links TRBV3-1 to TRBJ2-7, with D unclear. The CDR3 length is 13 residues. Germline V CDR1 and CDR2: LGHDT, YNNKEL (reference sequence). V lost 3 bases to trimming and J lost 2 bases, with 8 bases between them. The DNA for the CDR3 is TGTGCCAGCAGCCAGGCCGACGCCTACGAGCAGTACGTC. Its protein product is CASSQADAYEQYV.

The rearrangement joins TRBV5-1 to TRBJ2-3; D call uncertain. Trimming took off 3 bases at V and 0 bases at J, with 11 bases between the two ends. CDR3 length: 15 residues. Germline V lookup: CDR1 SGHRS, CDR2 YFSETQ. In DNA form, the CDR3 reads TGCGCCAGCAGCTGGGTGAACCCGAGCACAGATACGCAGTATTTT. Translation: CASSWVNPSTDTQYF.

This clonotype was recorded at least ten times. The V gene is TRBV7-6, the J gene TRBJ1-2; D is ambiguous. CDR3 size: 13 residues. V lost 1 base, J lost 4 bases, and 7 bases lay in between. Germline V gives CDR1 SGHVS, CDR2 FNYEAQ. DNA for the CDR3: TGTGCCAGCAGCTTAGTACAGAGCTATGGCTACACCTTC. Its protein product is CASSLVQSYGYTF.

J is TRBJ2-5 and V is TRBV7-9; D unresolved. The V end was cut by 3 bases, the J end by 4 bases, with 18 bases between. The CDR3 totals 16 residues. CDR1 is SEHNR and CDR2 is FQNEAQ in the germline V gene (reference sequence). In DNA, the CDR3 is TGTGCCAGCAGCTTCCAACTGCCCCGGATGGTAGAGACCCAGTACTTC. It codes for CASSFQLPRMVETQYF.

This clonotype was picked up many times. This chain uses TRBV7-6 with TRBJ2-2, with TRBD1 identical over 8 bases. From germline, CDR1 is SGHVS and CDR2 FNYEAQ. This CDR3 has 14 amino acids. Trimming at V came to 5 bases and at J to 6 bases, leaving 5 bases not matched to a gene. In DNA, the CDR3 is TGTGCCAGCAGCCTTGCAGGGGGCCCCGGGGAGCTGTTTTTT. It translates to CASSLAGGPGELFF.

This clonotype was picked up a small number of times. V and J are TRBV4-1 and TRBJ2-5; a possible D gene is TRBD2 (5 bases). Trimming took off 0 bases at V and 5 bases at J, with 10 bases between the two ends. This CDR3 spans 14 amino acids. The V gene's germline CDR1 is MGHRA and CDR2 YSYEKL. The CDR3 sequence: CASSQEGGWETQYF. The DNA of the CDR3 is TGCGCCAGCAGCCAAGAAGGAGGATGGGAGACCCAGTACTTC.

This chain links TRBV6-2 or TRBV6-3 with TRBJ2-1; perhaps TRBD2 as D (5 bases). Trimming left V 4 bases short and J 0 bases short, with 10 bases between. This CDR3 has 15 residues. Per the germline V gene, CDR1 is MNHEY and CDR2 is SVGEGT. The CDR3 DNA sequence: TGTGCCAGCAGTTTGTTTGGGAGCTCCTACAATGAGCAGTTCTTC. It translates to CASSLFGSSYNEQFF.

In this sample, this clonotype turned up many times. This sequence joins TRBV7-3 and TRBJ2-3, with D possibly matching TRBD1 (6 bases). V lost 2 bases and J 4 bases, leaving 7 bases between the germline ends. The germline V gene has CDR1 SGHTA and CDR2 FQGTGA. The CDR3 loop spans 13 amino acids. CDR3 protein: CASSLQGPDTQYF. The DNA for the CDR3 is TGTGCCAGCAGCTTACAGGGGCCAGATACGCAGTATTTT. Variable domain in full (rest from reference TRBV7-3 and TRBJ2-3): GAGVSQTPSNKVTEKGKYVELRCDPISGHTALYWYRQSLGQGPEFLIYFQGTGAADDSGLPNDRFFAVRPEGSVSTLKIQRTERGDSAVYLCASSLQGPDTQYFGPGTRLTVL.

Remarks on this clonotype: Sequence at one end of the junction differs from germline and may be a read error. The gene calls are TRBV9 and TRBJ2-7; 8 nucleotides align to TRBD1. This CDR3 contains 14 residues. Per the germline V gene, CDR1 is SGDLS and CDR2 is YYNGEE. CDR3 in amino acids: CASSVGQGQFEQYF. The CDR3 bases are TGTGCAAGCAGCGTAGGACAGGGACAGTTCGAGCAGTACTTC.

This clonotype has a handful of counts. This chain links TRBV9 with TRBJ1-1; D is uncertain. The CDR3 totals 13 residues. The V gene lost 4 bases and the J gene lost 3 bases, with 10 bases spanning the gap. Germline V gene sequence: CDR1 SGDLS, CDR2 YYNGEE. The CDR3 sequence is CASSSREYTEAFF. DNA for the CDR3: TGTGCCAGCAGCTCACGGGAGTACACTGAAGCTTTCTTT.

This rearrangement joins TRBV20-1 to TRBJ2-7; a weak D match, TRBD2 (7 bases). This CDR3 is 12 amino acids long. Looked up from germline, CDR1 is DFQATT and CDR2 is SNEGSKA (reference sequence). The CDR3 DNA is TGCAGACGGGAGGACAGCTCCTACGAGCAGTACGTC. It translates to CRREDSSYEQYV.

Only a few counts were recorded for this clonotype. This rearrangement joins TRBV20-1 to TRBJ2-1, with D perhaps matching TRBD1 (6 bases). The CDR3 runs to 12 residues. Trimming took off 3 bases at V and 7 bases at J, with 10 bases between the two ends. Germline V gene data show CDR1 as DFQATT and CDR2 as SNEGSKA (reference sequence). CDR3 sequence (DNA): TGCAGTGCTAGGCAGGGGCTGAATGAGCAGTTCTTC. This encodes CSARQGLNEQFF.

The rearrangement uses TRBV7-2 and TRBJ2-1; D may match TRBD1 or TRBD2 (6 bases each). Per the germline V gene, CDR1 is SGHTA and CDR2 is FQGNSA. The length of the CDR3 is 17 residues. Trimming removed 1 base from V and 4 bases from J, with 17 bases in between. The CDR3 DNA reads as TGTGCCAGCAGCTTAGTTCTTGGGGGGCGTGGATACAATGAGCAGTTCTTC. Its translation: CASSLVLGGRGYNEQFF.

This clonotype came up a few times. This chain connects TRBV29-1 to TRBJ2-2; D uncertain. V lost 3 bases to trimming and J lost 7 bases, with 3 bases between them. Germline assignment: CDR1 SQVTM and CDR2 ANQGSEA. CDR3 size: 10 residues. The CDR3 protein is CSVEIGELFF. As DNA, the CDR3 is TGCAGCGTTGAGATCGGGGAGCTGTTTTTT.

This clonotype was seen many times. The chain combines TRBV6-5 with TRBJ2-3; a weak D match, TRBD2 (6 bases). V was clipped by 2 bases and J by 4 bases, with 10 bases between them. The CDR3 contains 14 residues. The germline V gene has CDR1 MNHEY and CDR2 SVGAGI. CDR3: CASSYAGGADTQYF. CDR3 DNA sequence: TGTGCCAGCAGTTACGCCGGGGGAGCAGATACGCAGTATTTT.

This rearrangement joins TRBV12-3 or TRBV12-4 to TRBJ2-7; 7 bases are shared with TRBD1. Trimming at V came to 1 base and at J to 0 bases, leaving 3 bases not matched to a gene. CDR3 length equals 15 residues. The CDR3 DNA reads TGTGCCAGCAGTTTAGAACGGGACAGCTCCTACGAGCAGTACTTC. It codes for CASSLERDSSYEQYF.

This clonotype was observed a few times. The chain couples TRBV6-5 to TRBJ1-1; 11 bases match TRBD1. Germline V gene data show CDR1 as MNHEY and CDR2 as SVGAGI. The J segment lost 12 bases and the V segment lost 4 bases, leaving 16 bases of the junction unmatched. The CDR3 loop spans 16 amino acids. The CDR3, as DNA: TGTGCCAGCAGTTCTACTACGGCTTGGACAGGGGGCAGGTCTTTCTTT. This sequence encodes CASSSTTAWTGGRSFF.

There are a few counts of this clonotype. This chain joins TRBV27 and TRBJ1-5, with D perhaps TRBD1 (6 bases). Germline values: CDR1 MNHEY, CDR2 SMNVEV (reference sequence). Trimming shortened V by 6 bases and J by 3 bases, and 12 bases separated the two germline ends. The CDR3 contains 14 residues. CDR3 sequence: CASRLQGDNQPQHF. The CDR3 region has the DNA TGTGCCAGCAGACTACAGGGCGACAATCAGCCCCAGCATTTT.

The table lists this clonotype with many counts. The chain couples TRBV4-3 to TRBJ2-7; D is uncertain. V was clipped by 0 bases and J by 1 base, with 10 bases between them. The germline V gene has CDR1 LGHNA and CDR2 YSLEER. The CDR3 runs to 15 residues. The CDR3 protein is CASSQDSSLSYEQYF. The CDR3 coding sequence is TGCGCCAGCAGCCAAGATAGTTCCCTTTCCTACGAGCAGTACTTC.

CDR3 nucleotide sequence: TGCAGTGACGGGACTAGAAATGAGCAGTTCTTC. It encodes CSDGTRNEQFF. V usage is TRBV29-1 and J usage is TRBJ2-1, with TRBD2 matching over 8 bases. The CDR3 totals 11 residues. Germline CDR1 is SQVTM and CDR2 is ANQGSEA.